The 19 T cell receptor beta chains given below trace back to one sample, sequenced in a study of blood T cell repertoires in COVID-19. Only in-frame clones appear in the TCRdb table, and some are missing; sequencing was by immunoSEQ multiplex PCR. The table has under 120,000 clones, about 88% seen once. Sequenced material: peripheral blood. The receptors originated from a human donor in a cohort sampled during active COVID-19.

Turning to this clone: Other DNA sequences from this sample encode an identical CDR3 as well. CDR3 nucleotide sequence: TGTGCCAGCAGCTCCGGACAGGGGGGCGAGCAGTACTTC. It is translated as CASSSGQGGEQYF. The rearrangement joins TRBV28 to TRBJ2-7, with 10 nucleotides matching TRBD1. The CDR3 is made up of 13 amino acids. V gave up 6 bases and J gave up 6 bases; unmatched junction bases: 5. In germline, CDR1 is MDHEN, CDR2 SYDVKM.

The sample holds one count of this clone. In nucleotides, the CDR3 is TGTGCCAGCAGCCCAGGGGACAGGGGACGAGAGGGCTACACCTTC. Protein sequence: CASSPGDRGREGYTF. The chain couples TRBV7-9 to TRBJ1-2; 10 positions agree with TRBD1. The junction had 11 bases not matched to a gene; V was cut back by 5 bases and J by 8 bases. The CDR3 length is 15 residues. Germline lookup yields CDR1 SEHNR and CDR2 FQNEAQ (reference sequence).

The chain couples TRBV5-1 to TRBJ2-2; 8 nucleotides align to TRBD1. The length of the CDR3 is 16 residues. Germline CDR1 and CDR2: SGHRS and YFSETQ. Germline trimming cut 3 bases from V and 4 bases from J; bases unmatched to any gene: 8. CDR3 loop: CASSSMTGVSTGELFF. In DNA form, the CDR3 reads TGCGCCAGCAGCTCAATGACAGGGGTCTCCACCGGGGAGCTGTTTTTT. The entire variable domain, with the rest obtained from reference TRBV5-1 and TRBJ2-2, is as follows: KAGVTQTPRYLIKTRGQQVTLSCSPISGHRSVSWYQQTPGQGLQFLFEYFSETQRNKGNFPGRFSGRQFSNSRSEMNVSTLELGDSALYLCASSSMTGVSTGELFFGEGSRLTVL.

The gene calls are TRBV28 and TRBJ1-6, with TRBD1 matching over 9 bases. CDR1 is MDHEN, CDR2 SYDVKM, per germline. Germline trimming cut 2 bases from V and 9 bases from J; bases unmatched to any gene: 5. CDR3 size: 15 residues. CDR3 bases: TGTGCCAGCAGTTTAAGGGACAGGGCAAGTTCACCCCTCCACTTT. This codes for CASSLRDRASSPLHF. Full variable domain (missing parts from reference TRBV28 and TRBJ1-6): DVKVTQSSRYLVKRTGEKVFLECVQDMDHENMFWYRQDPGLGLRLIYFSYDVKMKEKGDIPEGYSVSREKKERFSLILESASTNQTSMYLCASSLRDRASSPLHFGNGTRLTVT.

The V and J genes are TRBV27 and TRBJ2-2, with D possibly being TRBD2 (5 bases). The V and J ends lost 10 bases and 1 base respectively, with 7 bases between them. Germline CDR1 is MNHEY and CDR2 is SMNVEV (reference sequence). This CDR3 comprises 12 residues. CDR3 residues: CATRENTGELFF. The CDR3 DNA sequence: TGTGCCACCCGGGAGAACACCGGGGAGCTGTTTTTT.

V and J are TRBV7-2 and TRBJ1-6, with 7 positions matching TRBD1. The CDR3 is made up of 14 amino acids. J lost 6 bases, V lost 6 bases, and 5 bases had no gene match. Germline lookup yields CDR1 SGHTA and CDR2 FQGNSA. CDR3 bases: TGTGCCAGCAGTAGGACAGGTGGTAATTCACCCCTCCACTTT. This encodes CASSRTGGNSPLHF.

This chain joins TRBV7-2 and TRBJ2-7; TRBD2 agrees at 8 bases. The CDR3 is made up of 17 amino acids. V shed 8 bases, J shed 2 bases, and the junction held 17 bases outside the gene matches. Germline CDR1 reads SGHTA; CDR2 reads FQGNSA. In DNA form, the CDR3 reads TGTGCCAGCGGGGTCCACACGGGGGGGGCCTACACCTACGAGCAGTACTTC. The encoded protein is CASGVHTGGAYTYEQYF.

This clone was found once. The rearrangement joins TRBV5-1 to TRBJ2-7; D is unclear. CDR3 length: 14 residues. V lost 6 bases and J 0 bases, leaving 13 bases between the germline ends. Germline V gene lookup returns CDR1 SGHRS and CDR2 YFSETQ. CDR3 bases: TGCGCCAGCACCCAGTCGACTGGCTCCTACGAGCAGTACTTC. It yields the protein CASTQSTGSYEQYF. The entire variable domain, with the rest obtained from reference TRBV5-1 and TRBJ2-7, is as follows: KAGVTQTPRYLIKTRGQQVTLSCSPISGHRSVSWYQQTPGQGLQFLFEYFSETQRNKGNFPGRFSGRQFSNSRSEMNVSTLELGDSALYLCASTQSTGSYEQYFGPGTRLTVT.

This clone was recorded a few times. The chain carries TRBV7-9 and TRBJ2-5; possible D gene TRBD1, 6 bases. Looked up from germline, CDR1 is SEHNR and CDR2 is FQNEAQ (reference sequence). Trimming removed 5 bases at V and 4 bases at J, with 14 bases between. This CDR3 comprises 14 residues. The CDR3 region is CASSPPARGETQYF. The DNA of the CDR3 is TGTGCCAGCAGCCCCCCCGCCAGGGGAGAGACCCAGTACTTC.

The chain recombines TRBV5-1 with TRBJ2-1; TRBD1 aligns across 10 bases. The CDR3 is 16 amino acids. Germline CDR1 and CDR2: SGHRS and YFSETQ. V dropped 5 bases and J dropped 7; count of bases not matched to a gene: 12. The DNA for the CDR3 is TGCGCCAGCAGAATAGGGACAGGGGTCCCTTGGAATGAGCAGTTCTTC. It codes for CASRIGTGVPWNEQFF.

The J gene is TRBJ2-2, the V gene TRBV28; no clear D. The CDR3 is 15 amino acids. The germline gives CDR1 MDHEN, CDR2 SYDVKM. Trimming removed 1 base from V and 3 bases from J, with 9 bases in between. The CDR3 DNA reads TGTGCCAGCAGTTTATTGCGACTCGACACCGGGGAGCTGTTTTTT. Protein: CASSLLRLDTGELFF. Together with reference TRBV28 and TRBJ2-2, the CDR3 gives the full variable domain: DVKVTQSSRYLVKRTGEKVFLECVQDMDHENMFWYRQDPGLGLRLIYFSYDVKMKEKGDIPEGYSVSREKKERFSLILESASTNQTSMYLCASSLLRLDTGELFFGEGSRLTVL.

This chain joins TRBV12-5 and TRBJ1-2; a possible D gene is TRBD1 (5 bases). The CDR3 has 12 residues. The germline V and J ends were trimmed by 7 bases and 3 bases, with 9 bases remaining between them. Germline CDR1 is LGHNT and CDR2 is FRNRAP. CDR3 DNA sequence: TGTGCTAGTGCCTGGGGGGACTATGGCTACACCTTC. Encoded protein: CASAWGDYGYTF. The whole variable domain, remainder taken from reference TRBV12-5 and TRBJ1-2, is DARVTQTPRHKVTEMGQEVTMRCQPILGHNTVFWYRQTMMQGLELLAYFRNRAPLDDSGMPKDRFSAEMPDATLATLKIQPSEPRDSAVYFCASAWGDYGYTFGSGTRLTVV.

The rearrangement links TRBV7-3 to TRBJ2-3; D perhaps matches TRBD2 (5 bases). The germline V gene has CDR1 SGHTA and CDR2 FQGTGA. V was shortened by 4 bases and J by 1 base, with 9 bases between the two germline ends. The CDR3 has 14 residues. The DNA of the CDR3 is TGTGCCAGCAGCTCGGACTGGGGCACAGATACGCAGTATTTT. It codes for CASSSDWGTDTQYF.

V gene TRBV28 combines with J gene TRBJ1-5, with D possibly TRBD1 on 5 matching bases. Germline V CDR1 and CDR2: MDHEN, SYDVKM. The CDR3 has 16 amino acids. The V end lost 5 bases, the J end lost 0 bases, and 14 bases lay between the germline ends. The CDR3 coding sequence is TGTGCCAGCAGTCCGGCGGGGGGGTATAGCAATCAGCCCCAGCATTTT. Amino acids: CASSPAGGYSNQPQHF.

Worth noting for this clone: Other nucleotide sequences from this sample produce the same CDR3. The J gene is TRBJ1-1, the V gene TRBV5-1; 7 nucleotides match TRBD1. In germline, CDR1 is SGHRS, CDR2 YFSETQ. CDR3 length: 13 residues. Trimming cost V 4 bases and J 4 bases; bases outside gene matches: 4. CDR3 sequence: CASSHRGGTEAFF. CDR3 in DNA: TGCGCCAGCAGCCACAGGGGCGGCACTGAAGCTTTCTTT.

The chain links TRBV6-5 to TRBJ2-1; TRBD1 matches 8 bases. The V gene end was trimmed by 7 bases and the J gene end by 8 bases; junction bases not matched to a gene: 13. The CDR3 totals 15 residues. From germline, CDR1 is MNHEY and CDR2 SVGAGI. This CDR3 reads CASTGQGGFWDEQFF. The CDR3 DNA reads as TGTGCCAGCACTGGACAGGGAGGCTTTTGGGATGAGCAGTTCTTC.

The CDR3 is CASSLDGRTGDVTNEKLFF. The CDR3 DNA is TGTGCCAGCAGCTTAGATGGGAGGACAGGGGACGTGACTAATGAAAAACTGTTTTTT. The chain links TRBV7-2 to TRBJ1-4; 9 positions agree with TRBD1. Per germline, CDR1 SGHTA and CDR2 FQGNSA. V lost 1 base and J lost 2; bases outside the gene matches: 11. The CDR3 has 19 residues. Filled out from reference TRBV7-2 and TRBJ1-4, the complete variable domain reads GAGVSQSPSNKVTEKGKDVELRCDPISGHTALYWYRQSLGQGLEFLIYFQGNSAPDKSGLPSDRFSAERTGGSVSTLTIQRTQQEDSAVYLCASSLDGRTGDVTNEKLFFGSGTQLSVL.

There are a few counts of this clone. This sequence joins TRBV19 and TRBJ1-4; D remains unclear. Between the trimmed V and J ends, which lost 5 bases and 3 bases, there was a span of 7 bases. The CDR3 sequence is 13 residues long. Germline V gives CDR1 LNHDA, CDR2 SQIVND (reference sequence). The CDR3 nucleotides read TGTGCCAGTAGTCCGTCTGCTAATGAAAAACTGTTTTTT. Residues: CASSPSANEKLFF.

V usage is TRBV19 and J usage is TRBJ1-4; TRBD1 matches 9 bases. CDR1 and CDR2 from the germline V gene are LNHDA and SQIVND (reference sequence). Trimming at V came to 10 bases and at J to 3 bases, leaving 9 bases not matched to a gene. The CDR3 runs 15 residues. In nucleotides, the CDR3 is TGTGCCACCCGTGGACAGGGGACTTCTAATGAAAAACTGTTTTTT. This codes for CATRGQGTSNEKLFF.